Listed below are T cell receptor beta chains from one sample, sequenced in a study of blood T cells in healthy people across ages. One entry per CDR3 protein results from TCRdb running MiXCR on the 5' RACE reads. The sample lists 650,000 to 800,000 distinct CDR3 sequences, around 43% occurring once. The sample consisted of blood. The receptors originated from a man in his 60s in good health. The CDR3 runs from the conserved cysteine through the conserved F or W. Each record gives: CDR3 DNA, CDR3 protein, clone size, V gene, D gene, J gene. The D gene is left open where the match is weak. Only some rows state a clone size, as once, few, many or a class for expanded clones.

CDR3 DNA: TGCAGTGCTAGCAGCCGGGGGCGGTTCATGGAGACCCAGTACTTC
CDR3 protein: CSASSRGRFMETQYF
clone size: few
V gene: TRBV20-1
D gene: .
J gene: TRBJ2-5

CDR3 DNA: TGTGCCAGCAGTGAACCCGGGAGCTCCTACAATGAGCAGTTCTTC
CDR3 protein: CASSEPGSSYNEQFF
clone size: .
V gene: TRBV2
D gene: .
J gene: TRBJ2-1

CDR3 DNA: TGTGCCAGCAGCCAAGAGACAGGGTATCGCGAGCAGTACTTC
CDR3 protein: CASSQETGYREQYF
clone size: .
V gene: TRBV3-1
D gene: TRBD1
J gene: TRBJ2-7

CDR3 DNA: TGCAGTGCAAAAAAGCGGGGGGGCGACGGTGAGCAGTTCTTC
CDR3 protein: CSAKKRGGDGEQFF
clone size: few
V gene: TRBV20-1
D gene: TRBD2
J gene: TRBJ2-1

CDR3 DNA: TGTGCCAGCAGTTACCAGTTCAATCAGCCCCAGCATTTT
CDR3 protein: CASSYQFNQPQHF
clone size: .
V gene: TRBV6-2/TRBV6-3
D gene: .
J gene: TRBJ1-5

CDR3 DNA: TGCGCCAGCAGCCTCGGGACAGGGGTTTTGCACGAGCAGTACTTC
CDR3 protein: CASSLGTGVLHEQYF
clone size: .
V gene: TRBV5-1
D gene: TRBD1
J gene: TRBJ2-7

CDR3 DNA: TGTGCCAGCAGCACAGGTGGCGGGGGGGAGACCCAGTACTTC
CDR3 protein: CASSTGGGGETQYF
clone size: .
V gene: TRBV5-4
D gene: TRBD2
J gene: TRBJ2-5

CDR3 DNA: TGCAGTCCGGGGGGACAGGGAACCTATGGCTACACCTTC
CDR3 protein: CSPGGQGTYGYTF
clone size: .
V gene: TRBV20-1
D gene: TRBD1
J gene: TRBJ1-2

CDR3 DNA: TGTGCCAGCAGCTTAATTGTTCTCGGGGCTCGACCGTACCAAGAGACCCAGTACTTC
CDR3 protein: CASSLIVLGARPYQETQYF
clone size: few
V gene: TRBV7-2
D gene: .
J gene: TRBJ2-5

CDR3 DNA: TGTGCCAGCAGCCGGGGCGGGGGGGCCTGGAATGAGCAGTTCTTC
CDR3 protein: CASSRGGGAWNEQFF
clone size: few
V gene: TRBV13
D gene: TRBD2
J gene: TRBJ2-1

CDR3 DNA: TGTGCCAGCAGTTCGGGACAGGAGGCAACTAATGAAAAACTGTTTTTT
CDR3 protein: CASSSGQEATNEKLFF
clone size: .
V gene: TRBV27
D gene: TRBD1
J gene: TRBJ1-4

CDR3 DNA: TGCAGCGTTGTCGTCGGGAGCTCCTACAATGAGCAGTTCTTC
CDR3 protein: CSVVVGSSYNEQFF
clone size: few
V gene: TRBV29-1
D gene: .
J gene: TRBJ2-1

CDR3 DNA: TGTGCCAGCAGCGACTATGGACAGGGCAACATGAACACTGAAGCTTTCTTT
CDR3 protein: CASSDYGQGNMNTEAFF
clone size: .
V gene: TRBV9
D gene: TRBD1
J gene: TRBJ1-1

CDR3 DNA: TGCAGTGCTAGAGACCCTGATAGCTCCTACAATGAGCAGTTCTTC
CDR3 protein: CSARDPDSSYNEQFF
clone size: .
V gene: TRBV20-1
D gene: .
J gene: TRBJ2-1

CDR3 DNA: TGCGCCAGCAGGGCCGGGACAGGGAACACCGGGGAGCTGTTTTTT
CDR3 protein: CASRAGTGNTGELFF
clone size: .
V gene: TRBV5-1
D gene: TRBD1
J gene: TRBJ2-2

CDR3 DNA: TGCAGCGCCTCGGTTGGGGGCGAAGCTTTCTTT
CDR3 protein: CSASVGGEAFF
clone size: .
V gene: TRBV29-1
D gene: .
J gene: TRBJ1-1

CDR3 DNA: TGCAGTGCTAGAGGAACGCTTGCAACTAATGAAAAACTGTTTTTT
CDR3 protein: CSARGTLATNEKLFF
clone size: few
V gene: TRBV20-1
D gene: .
J gene: TRBJ1-4

CDR3 DNA: TGTGCCACCAGTGGGACTAGCGGTGCCCAAGAGACCCAGTACTTC
CDR3 protein: CATSGTSGAQETQYF
clone size: few
V gene: TRBV24-1
D gene: TRBD2
J gene: TRBJ2-5

CDR3 DNA: TGCGCCAGCAGCCAGACGGTAACAAAAGGTTCCTACAATGAGCAGTTCTTC
CDR3 protein: CASSQTVTKGSYNEQFF
clone size: few
V gene: TRBV4-3
D gene: .
J gene: TRBJ2-1

CDR3 DNA: TGCAGTGCTAGAGATTTTAGTATCTCCTACAATGAGCAGTTCTTC
CDR3 protein: CSARDFSISYNEQFF
clone size: few
V gene: TRBV20-1
D gene: .
J gene: TRBJ2-1

CDR3 DNA: TGCAGTGCTAGAGCAACGGGACAGGGGCCGGACATTCAGTACTTC
CDR3 protein: CSARATGQGPDIQYF
clone size: few
V gene: TRBV20-1
D gene: TRBD1
J gene: TRBJ2-4

CDR3 DNA: TGTGCCAGCAGCAGGGCCGTTGAGCAGTTCTTC
CDR3 protein: CASSRAVEQFF
clone size: .
V gene: TRBV7-2
D gene: .
J gene: TRBJ2-1

CDR3 DNA: TGTGCCAGCAGCGGTGGACACCTTCAAGAGACCCAGTACTTC
CDR3 protein: CASSGGHLQETQYF
clone size: few
V gene: TRBV7-2
D gene: .
J gene: TRBJ2-5

CDR3 DNA: TGTGCTGGAGGGCAGGGGATCTACAATGAGCAGTTCTTC
CDR3 protein: CAGGQGIYNEQFF
clone size: .
V gene: TRBV18
D gene: .
J gene: TRBJ2-1

CDR3 DNA: TGCAGTGCTAGTCGGACAGGCCCTGTAAATACGCAGTATTTT
CDR3 protein: CSASRTGPVNTQYF
clone size: .
V gene: TRBV20-1
D gene: TRBD1
J gene: TRBJ2-3

CDR3 DNA: TGTGCCTGGAGGCCTCCGGGACAGGGACAAGAGACCCAGTACTTC
CDR3 protein: CAWRPPGQGQETQYF
clone size: .
V gene: TRBV30
D gene: TRBD1
J gene: TRBJ2-5

CDR3 DNA: TGTGCCAGCAGCTTAGGGCAGTACAGTGAGCAGTTCTTC
CDR3 protein: CASSLGQYSEQFF
clone size: .
V gene: TRBV7-2
D gene: .
J gene: TRBJ2-1

CDR3 DNA: TGTGCCAGCAGTTCTACAGGGGGCGGGAACACCGGGGAGCTGTTTTTT
CDR3 protein: CASSSTGGGNTGELFF
clone size: .
V gene: TRBV27
D gene: TRBD1
J gene: TRBJ2-2

CDR3 DNA: TGTGCCAGCAGTTTCGCAGGGACTAGCGGAGAGACCCAGTACTTC
CDR3 protein: CASSFAGTSGETQYF
clone size: many
V gene: TRBV27
D gene: TRBD2
J gene: TRBJ2-5

CDR3 DNA: TGCAGTGCTAGTTTTATAAGATCGAACACCGGGGAGCTGTTTTTT
CDR3 protein: CSASFIRSNTGELFF
clone size: .
V gene: TRBV20-1
D gene: .
J gene: TRBJ2-2

CDR3 DNA: TGTGCCAGCAGACAGGGGGAATCCTACAATGAGCAGTTCTTC
CDR3 protein: CASRQGESYNEQFF
clone size: few
V gene: TRBV6-2/TRBV6-3
D gene: TRBD1
J gene: TRBJ2-1

CDR3 DNA: TGTGCCAGCAGTTTATCCCATCCACAGGGACGCTATGGCTACACCTTC
CDR3 protein: CASSLSHPQGRYGYTF
clone size: few
V gene: TRBV27
D gene: .
J gene: TRBJ1-2

CDR3 DNA: TGTGCCAGCAGCCTACAAAGCTCTGGGGCCAACGTCCTGACTTTC
CDR3 protein: CASSLQSSGANVLTF
clone size: few
V gene: TRBV3-1
D gene: .
J gene: TRBJ2-6

CDR3 DNA: TGTGCCAGTAGCCCCTGGCTAGCGGGGGGGTCCAATGAGCAGTTCTTC
CDR3 protein: CASSPWLAGGSNEQFF
clone size: few
V gene: TRBV19
D gene: TRBD2
J gene: TRBJ2-1

CDR3 DNA: TGTGCCACCAGCAGAGATACCGACAGTGAAGCTTTCTTT
CDR3 protein: CATSRDTDSEAFF
clone size: .
V gene: TRBV15
D gene: .
J gene: TRBJ1-1

CDR3 DNA: TGCGCCAGCAGCTTCAACGGGGGGTCCTACAATGAGCAGTTCTTC
CDR3 protein: CASSFNGGSYNEQFF
clone size: few
V gene: TRBV5-1
D gene: TRBD2
J gene: TRBJ2-1

CDR3 DNA: TGCAGTGCGAGGAAAATTAACTATGGCTACACCTTC
CDR3 protein: CSARKINYGYTF
clone size: .
V gene: TRBV20-1
D gene: .
J gene: TRBJ1-2

CDR3 DNA: TGTGCCAGCCTGGAGGGGGGGCGTCAAGGGACCCAGTACTTC
CDR3 protein: CASLEGGRQGTQYF
clone size: .
V gene: TRBV6-2/TRBV6-3
D gene: .
J gene: TRBJ2-5

CDR3 DNA: TGCAGCGTTGAAGAGGGAAGAGAACAAGAGACCCAGTACTTC
CDR3 protein: CSVEEGREQETQYF
clone size: many
V gene: TRBV29-1
D gene: .
J gene: TRBJ2-5

CDR3 DNA: TGTGCCAGCAGCCCAAAAGACGGGAGGAGCCCTTCCTACGAGCAGTACTTC
CDR3 protein: CASSPKDGRSPSYEQYF
clone size: .
V gene: TRBV5-6
D gene: TRBD2
J gene: TRBJ2-7

CDR3 DNA: TGCGCCAGCAGCTTGGAGGGGCCTTGGGATGGCTACACCTTC
CDR3 protein: CASSLEGPWDGYTF
clone size: few
V gene: TRBV5-1
D gene: .
J gene: TRBJ1-2

CDR3 DNA: TGTGCCAGCAGTTATGATGCGGGGGGGTATATCAATGAGCAGTTCTTC
CDR3 protein: CASSYDAGGYINEQFF
clone size: .
V gene: TRBV6-5
D gene: TRBD2
J gene: TRBJ2-1

CDR3 DNA: TGTGCCAGCAGCCATGCGGGTCTGGAGCAGTACTTC
CDR3 protein: CASSHAGLEQYF
clone size: .
V gene: TRBV7-2
D gene: .
J gene: TRBJ2-5

CDR3 DNA: TGCAGTGCCGCGAAAGGGGGCTTTGAAGCTTTCTTT
CDR3 protein: CSAAKGGFEAFF
clone size: .
V gene: TRBV20-1
D gene: TRBD1
J gene: TRBJ1-1